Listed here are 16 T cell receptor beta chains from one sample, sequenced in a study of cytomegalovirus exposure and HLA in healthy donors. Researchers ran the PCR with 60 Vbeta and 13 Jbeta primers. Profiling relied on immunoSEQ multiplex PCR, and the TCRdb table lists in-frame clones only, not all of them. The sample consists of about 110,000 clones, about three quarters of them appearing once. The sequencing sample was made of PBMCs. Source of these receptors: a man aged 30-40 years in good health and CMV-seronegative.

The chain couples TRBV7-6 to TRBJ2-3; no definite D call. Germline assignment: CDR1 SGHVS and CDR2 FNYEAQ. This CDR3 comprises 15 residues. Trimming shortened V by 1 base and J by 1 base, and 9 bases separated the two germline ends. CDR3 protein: CASSLERVGTDTQYF. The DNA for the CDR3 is TGTGCCAGCAGCTTAGAGCGAGTCGGCACAGATACGCAGTATTTT.

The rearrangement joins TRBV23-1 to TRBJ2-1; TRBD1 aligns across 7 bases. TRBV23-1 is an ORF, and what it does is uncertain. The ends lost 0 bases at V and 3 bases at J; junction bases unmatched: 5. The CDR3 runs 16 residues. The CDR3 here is CASSQSHRGVYNEQFF. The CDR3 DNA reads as TGCGCCAGCAGTCAATCACACAGGGGAGTCTACAATGAGCAGTTCTTC.

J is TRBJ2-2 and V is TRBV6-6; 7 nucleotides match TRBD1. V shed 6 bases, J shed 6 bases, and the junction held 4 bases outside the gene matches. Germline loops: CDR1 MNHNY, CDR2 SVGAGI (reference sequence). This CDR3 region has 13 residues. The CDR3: CASRTGAPGELFF. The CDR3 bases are TGTGCCAGCAGAACAGGGGCCCCCGGGGAGCTGTTTTTT.

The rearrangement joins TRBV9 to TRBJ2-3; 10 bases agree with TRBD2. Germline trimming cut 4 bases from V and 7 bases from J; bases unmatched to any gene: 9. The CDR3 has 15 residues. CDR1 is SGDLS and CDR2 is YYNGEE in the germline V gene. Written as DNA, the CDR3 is TGTGCCAGCAGCTTAGCCGGGACTAGCGTATATACGCAGTATTTT. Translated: CASSLAGTSVYTQYF.

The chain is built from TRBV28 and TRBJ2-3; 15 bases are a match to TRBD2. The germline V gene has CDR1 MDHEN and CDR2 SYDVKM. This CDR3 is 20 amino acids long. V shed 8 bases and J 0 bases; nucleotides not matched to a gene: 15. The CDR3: CASHTPPGGLAGGSTDTQYF. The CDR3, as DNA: TGTGCCAGCCACACCCCCCCCGGGGGACTAGCGGGGGGAAGCACAGATACGCAGTATTTT.

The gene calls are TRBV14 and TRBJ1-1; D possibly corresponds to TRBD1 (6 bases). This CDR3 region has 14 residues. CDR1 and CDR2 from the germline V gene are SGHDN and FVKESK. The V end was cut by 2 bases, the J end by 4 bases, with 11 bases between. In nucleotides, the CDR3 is TGTGCCAGCAGCCAAACAGGGATCGGCACTGAAGCTTTCTTT. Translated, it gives CASSQTGIGTEAFF.

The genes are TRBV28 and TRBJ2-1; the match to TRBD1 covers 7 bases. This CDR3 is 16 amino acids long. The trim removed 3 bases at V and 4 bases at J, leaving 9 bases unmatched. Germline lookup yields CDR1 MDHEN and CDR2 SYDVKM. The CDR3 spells CASSFHDRAMYNEQFF. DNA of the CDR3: TGTGCCAGCAGTTTCCATGACAGGGCAATGTACAATGAGCAGTTCTTC.

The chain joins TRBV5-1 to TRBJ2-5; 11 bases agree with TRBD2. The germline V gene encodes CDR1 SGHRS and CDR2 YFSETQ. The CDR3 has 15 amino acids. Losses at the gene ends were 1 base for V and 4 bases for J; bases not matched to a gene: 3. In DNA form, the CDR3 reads TGCGCCAGCAGCTTGCAGCTAGCGGGAGGAGAGACCCAGTACTTC. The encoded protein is CASSLQLAGGETQYF.

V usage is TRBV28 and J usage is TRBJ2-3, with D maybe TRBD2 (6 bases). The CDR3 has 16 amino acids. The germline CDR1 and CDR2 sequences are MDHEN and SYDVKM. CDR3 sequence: CVSPRAGSVGTDTQYF. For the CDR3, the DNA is TGTGTCAGTCCTAGGGCGGGGAGTGTTGGCACAGATACGCAGTATTTT. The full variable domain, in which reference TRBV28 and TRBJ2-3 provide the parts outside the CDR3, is DVKVTQSSRYLVKRTGEKVFLECVQDMDHENMFWYRQDPGLGLRLIYFSYDVKMKEKGDIPEGYSVSREKKERFSLILESASTNQTSMYLCVSPRAGSVGTDTQYFGPGTRLTVL.

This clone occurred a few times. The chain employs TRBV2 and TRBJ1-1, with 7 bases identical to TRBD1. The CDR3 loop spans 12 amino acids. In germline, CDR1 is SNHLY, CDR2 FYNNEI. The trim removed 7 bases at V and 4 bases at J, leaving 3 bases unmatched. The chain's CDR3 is CASNQGGTEAFF. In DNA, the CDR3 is TGTGCCAGCAACCAGGGGGGCACTGAAGCTTTCTTT.

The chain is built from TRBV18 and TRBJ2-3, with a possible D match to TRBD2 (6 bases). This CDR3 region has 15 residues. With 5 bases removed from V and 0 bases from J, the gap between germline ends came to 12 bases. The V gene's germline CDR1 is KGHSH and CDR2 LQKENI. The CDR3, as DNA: TGTGCCAGCTCAGCCGTCGCGGGGAGCACAGATACGCAGTATTTT. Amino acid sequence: CASSAVAGSTDTQYF.

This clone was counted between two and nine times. CDR3 coding DNA: TGTGCCAGCAGATCCGGGACAGGGTCCACTGAAGCTTTCTTT. It is translated as CASRSGTGSTEAFF. This chain uses TRBV6-4 with TRBJ1-1; 9 bases are a match to TRBD1. The junction had 6 bases not matched to a gene; V was cut back by 6 bases and J by 4 bases. CDR1 MRHNA and CDR2 SNTAGT come from the germline V gene. The CDR3 is 14 residues long.

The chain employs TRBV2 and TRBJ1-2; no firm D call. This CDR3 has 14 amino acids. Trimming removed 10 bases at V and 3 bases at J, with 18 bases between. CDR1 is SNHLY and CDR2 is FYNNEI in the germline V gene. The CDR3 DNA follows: TGTGCCACCCCTTCTAATGGGGAGTACTATGGCTACACCTTC. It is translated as CATPSNGEYYGYTF.

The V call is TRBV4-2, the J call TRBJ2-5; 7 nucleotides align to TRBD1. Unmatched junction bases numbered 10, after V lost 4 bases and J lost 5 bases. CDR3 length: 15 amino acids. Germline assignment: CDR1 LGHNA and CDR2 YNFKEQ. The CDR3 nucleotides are TGTGCCAGCAGCCCCTTACCGGACAGGTCGGAGACCCAGTACTTC. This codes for CASSPLPDRSETQYF.

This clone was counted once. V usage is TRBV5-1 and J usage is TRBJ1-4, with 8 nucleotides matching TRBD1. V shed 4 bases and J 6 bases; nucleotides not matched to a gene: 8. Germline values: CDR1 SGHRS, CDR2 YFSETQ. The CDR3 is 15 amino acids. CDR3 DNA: TGCGCCAGCAGCGGTCGCAGGGGGCTTGATGAAAAACTGTTTTTT. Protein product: CASSGRRGLDEKLFF.

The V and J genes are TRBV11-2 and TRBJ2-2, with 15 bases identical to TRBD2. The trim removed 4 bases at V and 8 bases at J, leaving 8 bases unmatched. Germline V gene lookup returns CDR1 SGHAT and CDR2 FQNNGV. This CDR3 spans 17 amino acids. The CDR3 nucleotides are TGTGCCAGCAGCTCGCGGACTAGCGGGAGGGCCGCGGGGGAGCTGTTTTTT. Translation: CASSSRTSGRAAGELFF.